These 10 T cell receptor beta chains were sequenced from one sample in a study of OX40 agonist ivuxolimab in advanced cancers. Method: immunoSEQ multiplex PCR; TCRdb's copy keeps in-frame clones and lacks some. The table includes approximately 47,000 clones, more than 85% detected once. The material was CD4+ or CD8+ T cells sorted from blood, obtained in a trial of the OX40 agonist ivuxolimab. The receptors were sampled from an adult with an advanced solid tumor such as melanoma, head and neck, liver or kidney cancer.

The chain has TRBV6-5 and TRBJ2-7; 13 positions agree with TRBD2. CDR1 MNHEY and CDR2 SVGAGI come from the germline V gene. Trimming at V came to 5 bases and at J to 3 bases, leaving 4 bases not matched to a gene. The CDR3 is 15 residues long. CDR3 sequence reads: CASSTRTSGSYEQYF. As DNA, the CDR3 is TGTGCCAGCAGTACACGGACTAGCGGGAGCTACGAGCAGTACTTC.

The chain uses TRBV10-3 and TRBJ1-2, with 10 positions matching TRBD1. The germline gives CDR1 ENHRY, CDR2 SYGVKD. This CDR3 is built from 13 residues. V gave up 8 bases and J gave up 6 bases; unmatched junction bases: 6. Here the CDR3 reads CAILGTGDDGYTF. Here the CDR3 DNA reads TGTGCCATCCTTGGGACAGGGGACGATGGCTACACCTTC.

This clone was seen a few times. This chain uses TRBV7-8 with TRBJ1-5; TRBD1 aligns across 10 bases. The germline gives CDR1 SGHVS, CDR2 FQNEAQ. The CDR3 loop spans 16 amino acids. Unmatched junction bases numbered 3, after V lost 2 bases and J lost 2 bases. The CDR3 spells CASSLLGTGGNQPQHF. In nucleotides, the CDR3 is TGTGCCAGCAGCTTACTCGGGACAGGGGGCAATCAGCCCCAGCATTTT.

The count of this clone is one. The V and J genes are TRBV19 and TRBJ1-1; 9 bases align to TRBD1. In germline, CDR1 is LNHDA, CDR2 SQIVND (reference sequence). This CDR3 region has 15 residues. With 1 base clipped from V and 7 bases from J, the junction kept 7 bases outside the gene matches. CDR3 region: CASSIAVDRGGEAFF. The CDR3 nucleotides read TGTGCCAGTAGTATAGCCGTGGACAGGGGAGGTGAAGCTTTCTTT.

The chain recombines TRBV7-2 with TRBJ2-1, with 10 positions matching TRBD2. The CDR3 covers 15 residues. Losses at the gene ends were 7 bases for V and 0 bases for J; bases not matched to a gene: 3. Germline V gives CDR1 SGHTA, CDR2 FQGNSA. This chain's CDR3 is CASIRTSGSYNEQFF. In DNA form, the CDR3 reads TGTGCCAGCATTAGGACTAGCGGCTCCTACAATGAGCAGTTCTTC.

The chain joins TRBV7-9 to TRBJ1-1; D possibly corresponds to TRBD1 (6 bases). The germline V gene has CDR1 SEHNR and CDR2 FQNEAQ (reference sequence). Trimming removed 3 bases from V and 3 bases from J, with 23 bases in between. CDR3 length: 18 residues. The CDR3 sequence is CASSFLRLKGDIYTEAFF. The CDR3 DNA follows: TGTGCCAGCAGCTTTCTCCGCCTAAAGGGGGATATTTACACTGAAGCTTTCTTT.

The chain recombines TRBV5-1 with TRBJ2-5; TRBD2 aligns across 9 bases. The ends lost 4 bases at V and 5 bases at J; junction bases unmatched: 15. The CDR3 spans 17 residues. Germline assignment: CDR1 SGHRS and CDR2 YFSETQ. CDR3 in amino acids: CASSVMMGSGGSETQYF. The DNA of the CDR3 is TGCGCCAGCAGCGTGATGATGGGTAGCGGGGGCTCGGAGACCCAGTACTTC. Full variable domain (outside the CDR3, taken from reference TRBV5-1 and TRBJ2-5): KAGVTQTPRYLIKTRGQQVTLSCSPISGHRSVSWYQQTPGQGLQFLFEYFSETQRNKGNFPGRFSGRQFSNSRSEMNVSTLELGDSALYLCASSVMMGSGGSETQYFGPGTRLLVL.

The gene calls are TRBV7-2 and TRBJ1-1, with a weak D call TRBD1 (6 bases). The V end was cut by 5 bases, the J end by 8 bases, with 21 bases between. The CDR3 covers 15 residues. CDR1 is SGHTA and CDR2 is FQGNSA in the germline V gene. The CDR3 DNA sequence: TGTGCCAGCAGCCCCGATCCAGGGCGAAGGGGGGAAGCTTTCTTT. It codes for CASSPDPGRRGEAFF.

The J gene is TRBJ2-5, the V gene TRBV23-1, with unresolved D. Matching the DNA end better, TRBJ2-7 makes the J call doubtful. TRBV23-1 is reported as an ORF; its role is uncertain. The CDR3 totals 13 residues. CDR3 in DNA: TGCGCCAGCAGTCAATCCTGCTCCTACGAGCAGTACTTC. It specifies CASSQSCSYEQYF.

This chain connects TRBV21-1 to TRBJ2-4; TRBD1 is the table's D call and was not checked against the DNA. TRBV21-1 is classified as a pseudogene. The CDR3 has 16 amino acids. The CDR3 sequence is CASSKEAGYAKNIQYF. The CDR3 coding sequence is TGTGCCAGCAGCAAAGAAGCAGGGTATGCCAAAAACATTCAGTACTTC.